This T cell receptor (beta chain) was identified in a study of blood T cells in healthy people across ages. Study-level information: Roughly one uniquely barcoded beta molecule per two T cells was captured.

Per sample, at least 6 micrograms of total RNA were extracted. The V end lost 0 bases, the J end lost 0 bases, and 9 bases lay between the germline ends. Germline V CDR1 and CDR2: LGHNA, YSLEER. This CDR3 comprises 16 residues. Next came a second PCR, run for about 7 to 12 cycles, which used a sample-barcoded 5' primer along with a J-beta primer mix. TCRdb passed the 5' RACE reads through MiXCR, listing each CDR3 protein once. This table has approximately 820,000 distinct CDR3 sequences, around 42% appearing once. The chain has TRBV4-3 and TRBJ2-1; no reliable D call. This clonotype originated in a man in his 60s in good health. Sequenced material: blood. The chain's CDR3 is CASSQDRLSSYNEQFF. DNA of the CDR3: TGCGCCAGCAGCCAAGACCGATTGAGCTCCTACAATGAGCAGTTCTTC.